This TCR beta chain was sequenced in a study of T cell repertoires in cytomegalovirus infection. Study at large: Public TCR beta signature analysis indicated the presence of both CMV infection and matching HLA type.

Notes on the study in general: HLA-C-restricted TCR beta clonotypes specific for CMV led the ex vivo response. There were carriers of CMV plus the relevant HLA, and cumulative public TCR beta family frequency identified them.

From germline, CDR1 is KGHDR and CDR2 SFDVKD. The germline V and J ends were trimmed by 0 bases and 10 bases, with 17 bases remaining between them. The CDR3 has 16 residues. TCRdb independently ran MiXCR on the reads; one entry per CDR3 protein. In the table there are roughly 100,000 distinct CDR3 sequences, approximately 17% of which are singletons. As to this clonotype: Its antigen is undetermined.

This rearrangement joins TRBV24-1 to TRBJ2-2; TRBD1 or TRBD2 may be the D gene (5 bases each). The source is a human donor in good health (CMV status not recorded). Some clones in this sample may be carry-over from other donors' samples. Sample: PBMCs. Here the CDR3 DNA reads TGTGCCACCAGTGATTTGACCCCCGGGGCTCCCGAGGAGCTGTTTTTT. It codes for CATSDLTPGAPEELFF.